The clone carrying this T cell receptor (beta chain) was picked up many times. What it binds is unknown. The germline V and J ends were trimmed by 2 bases and 7 bases, with 12 bases remaining between them. The CDR3 runs to 13 residues. In germline, CDR1 is KGHSH, CDR2 LQKENI. Every patient was untreated before thyroid surgery. These data are taken from a study of metastatic and nonmetastatic thyroid tumors. Study-level points and caveats: Reported TCR beta diversity, measured in blood and tumor, was significantly higher for malignant thyroid tumors than for benign nodules.

Original handling: Variation in CDR3 across clinicopathological groups served as the basis for constructing a distant-metastasis classifier in papillary thyroid cancer. With MiXCR, TCRdb called clones anew from the PCR reads. These V and J calls rely on TCRdb rather than the paper's analysis. The table includes roughly 61,000 clones, roughly 4% detected once. Sequenced sample: blood. The chain links TRBV18 to TRBJ2-7; perhaps TRBD2 as D (6 bases). The origin of this receptor is a female donor with papillary thyroid cancer or a benign thyroid nodule (not recorded which). Some clones in this sample may be carry-over from other donors' samples. CDR3 sequence (DNA): TGTGCCAGCTCACCAGATAGGGCGGGGGAGCAGTACTTC. Its translation is CASSPDRAGEQYF.